These 32 T cell receptor beta chains were all obtained from the same sample, sequenced in a study of control samples from healthy donors and cancer patients. Using immunoSEQ multiplex PCR, the repertoire was profiled, and TCRdb retains in-frame clones only, with some absent. This sample yields 60,000 to 70,000 clones, of which 65% to 90% are seen a single time; about 5% belongs to the top ten. The material sequenced was blood. These receptors originate from a man aged 35-49 years in good health.

The chain joins TRBV14 to TRBJ1-1; 10 bases are a match to TRBD1. The CDR3 sequence is 16 residues long. V gave up 4 bases and J gave up 3 bases; unmatched junction bases: 8. Germline V gives CDR1 SGHDN, CDR2 FVKESK. CDR3 residues: CASSLRRGTGDTEAFF. CDR3 DNA sequence: TGTGCCAGCAGCCTCCGCCGCGGGACAGGGGACACTGAAGCTTTCTTT.

The V call is TRBV5-6, the J call TRBJ1-5; 7 bases map to TRBD1. CDR1 and CDR2 (germline): SGHDT, YYEEEE. V was pared by 1 base and J by 2 bases, with 6 bases of the junction left unmatched. The length of the CDR3 is 16 residues. The CDR3 DNA reads as TGTGCCAGCAGCTTGACAGGGGATTGGGGCAATCAGCCCCAGCATTTT. Its translation is CASSLTGDWGNQPQHF. Variable domain in full (rest from reference TRBV5-6 and TRBJ1-5): DAGVTQSPTHLIKTRGQQVTLRCSPKSGHDTVSWYQQALGQGPQFIFQYYEEEERQRGNFPDRFSGHQFPNYSSELNVNALLLGDSALYLCASSLTGDWGNQPQHFGDGTRLSIL.

The V call is TRBV5-4, the J call TRBJ1-1, with 9 bases that match TRBD1. The length of the CDR3 is 15 residues. The junction had 13 bases not matched to a gene; V was cut back by 3 bases and J by 10 bases. Germline CDR1 reads SGHNT; CDR2 reads YYREEE (reference sequence). CDR3 region: CASSSPGQGYNGAFF. Here the CDR3 DNA reads TGTGCCAGCAGCTCTCCGGGACAGGGATATAATGGAGCTTTCTTT.

This sequence joins TRBV3-1 (or the pseudogene TRBV3-2) and TRBJ1-2, with TRBD1 matching over 9 bases. Losses at the gene ends were 5 bases for V and 5 bases for J; bases not matched to a gene: 6. This CDR3 has 14 residues. Germline V CDR1 and CDR2: LGHDT, YNNKEL (reference sequence). DNA of the CDR3: TGTGCCAGCAGCTCCCCGGACAGGGGATATGGCTACACCTTC. Protein sequence: CASSSPDRGYGYTF.

This rearrangement joins TRBV9 to TRBJ2-7; TRBD1 might be the D (5 bases). V shed 0 bases and J shed 1 base, with 8 bases lying between them. The CDR3 contains 14 residues. Germline loops: CDR1 SGDLS, CDR2 YYNGEE. The chain's CDR3 is CASSVVGESYEQYF. CDR3 bases: TGTGCCAGCAGCGTAGTAGGGGAATCCTACGAGCAGTACTTC.

CDR3 region: CASGLASGGETQYF. CDR3 DNA sequence: TGTGCTAGTGGTTTGGCCTCAGGGGGAGAGACCCAGTACTTC. This sequence joins TRBV12-5 and TRBJ2-5, with 7 bases matching TRBD1. The CDR3 has 14 residues. Germline V CDR1 and CDR2: LGHNT, FRNRAP. Trimming cost V 1 base and J 4 bases; bases outside gene matches: 3.

The chain is built from TRBV4-1 and TRBJ1-3; unclear D gene. Per germline, CDR1 MGHRA and CDR2 YSYEKL. The germline V and J ends were trimmed by 1 base and 0 bases, with 7 bases remaining between them. The CDR3 spans 15 residues. The CDR3 protein is CASSQVRNSGNTIYF. The DNA of the CDR3 is TGCGCCAGCAGCCAAGTGCGAAACTCTGGAAACACCATATATTTT.

The gene calls are TRBV3-1 (or the pseudogene TRBV3-2) and TRBJ2-1; 8 bases fit TRBD2. Germline V CDR1 and CDR2: LGHDT, YNNKEL (reference sequence). The CDR3 runs 18 residues. The V gene end was trimmed by 4 bases and the J gene end by 4 bases; junction bases not matched to a gene: 15. CDR3 loop: CASSRVSRAGARYNEQFF. The CDR3 DNA reads TGTGCCAGCAGCCGGGTTTCAAGAGCGGGAGCTAGATACAATGAGCAGTTCTTC.

The genes are TRBV4-3 and TRBJ1-4; 7 bases line up with TRBD1. The CDR3 is 15 amino acids. The ends lost 6 bases at V and 8 bases at J; junction bases unmatched: 12. Germline V gene sequence: CDR1 LGHNA, CDR2 YSLEER. The CDR3 protein is CASSFYRGSGEKLFF. CDR3 sequence (DNA): TGCGCCAGCAGTTTCTACAGGGGCTCGGGGGAAAAACTGTTTTTT.

The chain recombines TRBV6-6 with TRBJ1-4, with D unclear. Trimming stripped 2 bases from V and 2 bases from J, with 6 bases between. The CDR3 sequence is 14 residues long. Germline V gives CDR1 MNHNY, CDR2 SVGAGI (reference sequence). In DNA form, the CDR3 reads TGTGCCAGCAGTTACCGGGGTACTAATGAAAAACTGTTTTTT. Translating gives CASSYRGTNEKLFF.

The chain employs TRBV7-2 and TRBJ1-1, with 7 positions matching TRBD1. CDR1 and CDR2 from the germline V gene are SGHTA and FQGNSA. The CDR3 is made up of 16 amino acids. J was trimmed by 3 bases and V by 2 bases; bases with no gene match: 9. CDR3 sequence reads: CASSLYVRGKYTEAFF. For the CDR3, the DNA is TGTGCCAGCAGCTTATATGTCAGGGGGAAGTACACTGAAGCTTTCTTT.

The chain links TRBV15 to TRBJ1-2; D is possibly TRBD1 (5 bases). The CDR3 is made up of 15 amino acids. The germline CDR1 and CDR2 sequences are LNHNV and YYDKDF (reference sequence). V was cut by 0 bases and J by 4 bases, with 12 bases left in between. CDR3 nucleotide sequence: TGTGCCACCAGCAGAGATCCACGGGGCGGCTATGGCTACACCTTC. Translation: CATSRDPRGGYGYTF.

V usage is TRBV28 and J usage is TRBJ1-1; D not certain. Trimming stripped 3 bases from V and 0 bases from J, with 11 bases between. CDR1 is MDHEN and CDR2 is SYDVKM in the germline V gene. The CDR3 covers 15 residues. Here the CDR3 reads CASSFGQLMNTEAFF. The CDR3 DNA is TGTGCCAGCAGTTTTGGCCAACTCATGAACACTGAAGCTTTCTTT.

V is TRBV12-3 or TRBV12-4 and J is TRBJ1-1; perhaps TRBD1 as D (5 bases). The CDR3 is 13 residues long. The germline V and J ends were trimmed by 7 bases and 5 bases, with 14 bases remaining between them. CDR3 region: CASTPRGFTEAFF. The CDR3 DNA reads TGTGCCAGCACTCCTAGGGGCTTTACTGAAGCTTTCTTT.

CDR3 in amino acids: CAISEAREPTDTQYF. DNA for the CDR3: TGTGCCATCAGTGAAGCCAGGGAACCCACAGATACGCAGTATTTT. The chain recombines TRBV10-3 with TRBJ2-3; D is possibly TRBD1 (5 bases). The CDR3 has 15 amino acids. Germline-derived CDR1 and CDR2 are ENHRY and SYGVKD. Trimming removed 3 bases from V and 2 bases from J, with 12 bases in between.

This chain uses TRBV5-1 with TRBJ2-2, with 8 positions matching TRBD1. The CDR3 totals 15 residues. The germline gives CDR1 SGHRS, CDR2 YFSETQ. Trimming cost V 4 bases and J 5 bases; bases outside gene matches: 7. The CDR3 is CASSLWTGRTGELFF. CDR3 DNA sequence: TGCGCCAGCAGCCTATGGACAGGGCGGACCGGGGAGCTGTTTTTT.

The CDR3 DNA reads TGTGCCAGCAGCTTAGCCCTAGCGGACACCGGGGAGCTGTTTTTT. Translation: CASSLALADTGELFF. J is TRBJ2-2 and V is TRBV7-2; 7 positions agree with TRBD2. Germline V gives CDR1 SGHTA, CDR2 FQGNSA. V was pared by 0 bases and J by 3 bases, with 1 base of the junction left unmatched. CDR3 length: 15 amino acids.

The chain links TRBV5-1 to TRBJ2-7; maybe TRBD2 (6 bases). V lost 2 bases and J lost 5, with 11 bases in between. CDR1 SGHRS and CDR2 YFSETQ come from the germline V gene. CDR3 length: 13 amino acids. CDR3 DNA sequence: TGCGCCAGCAGCTTATCCGGGAGCCACGAGCAGTACTTC. Amino acids: CASSLSGSHEQYF.

This clone was detected only a few times. The J gene is TRBJ2-1, the V gene TRBV2, with TRBD2 matching 8 bases. Trimming removed 10 bases from V and 5 bases from J; junction bases left unmatched: 7. CDR3 length: 13 residues. The germline V gene encodes CDR1 SNHLY and CDR2 FYNNEI. CDR3 in DNA: TGTGCCACCGCGGGACTAGGAGACAATGAGCAGTTCTTC. Residues: CATAGLGDNEQFF.

The chain carries TRBV7-8 and TRBJ1-5; maybe TRBD1 (5 bases). V lost 4 bases and J lost 4, with 14 bases in between. Germline CDR1 and CDR2: SGHVS and FQNEAQ. The CDR3 contains 15 residues. The chain's CDR3 is CASSSGQGSNQPQHF. The CDR3 DNA reads as TGTGCCAGCAGCTCGGGGCAGGGTTCAAATCAGCCCCAGCATTTT.

The V gene is TRBV10-3, the J gene TRBJ2-6, with D perhaps TRBD2 (5 bases). Germline V gives CDR1 ENHRY, CDR2 SYGVKD. The length of the CDR3 is 16 residues. Trimming removed 3 bases at V and 2 bases at J, with 11 bases between. In DNA, the CDR3 is TGTGCCATCAGTGATCTTGCCGGGACTGGGGCCAACGTCCTGACTTTC. Translating it yields CAISDLAGTGANVLTF.

This clone occurred once. The chain carries TRBV7-2 and TRBJ1-2; perhaps TRBD1 as D (5 bases). There are 16 residues in the CDR3. Trimming stripped 1 base from V and 2 bases from J, with 14 bases between. The V gene's germline CDR1 is SGHTA and CDR2 FQGNSA. CDR3 nucleotides: TGTGCCAGCAGCTTAGGGGGGGAGGGCGGAAACTATGGCTACACCTTC. This translates into CASSLGGEGGNYGYTF.

This chain connects TRBV4-3 to TRBJ2-2, with D possibly matching TRBD2 (7 bases). The CDR3 is made up of 18 amino acids. V gave up 3 bases and J gave up 4 bases, with 21 bases separating them. CDR1 is LGHNA, CDR2 YSLEER, per germline. The CDR3 DNA is TGCGCCAGCAGCCAGCTGGGGGCTAGCGGTTCTTCCACCGGGGAGCTGTTTTTT. It translates to CASSQLGASGSSTGELFF.

The chain is built from TRBV25-1 and TRBJ2-1, with a weak D call TRBD2 (6 bases). The V gene lost 5 bases and the J gene lost 5 bases, with 13 bases spanning the gap. The CDR3 is made up of 14 amino acids. CDR1 is MGHDK and CDR2 is SYGVNS in the germline V gene. The CDR3 sequence is CASSLWEEDNEQFF. In DNA form, the CDR3 reads TGTGCCAGCAGTTTGTGGGAGGAGGACAATGAGCAGTTCTTC. The full variable domain, its missing parts supplied by reference TRBV25-1 and TRBJ2-1, is EADIYQTPRYLVIGTGKKITLECSQTMGHDKMYWYQQDPGMELHLIHYSYGVNSTEKGDLSSESTVSRIRTEHFPLTLESARPSHTSQYLCASSLWEEDNEQFFGPGTRLTVL.

V is TRBV30 and J is TRBJ1-3; 10 nucleotides line up with TRBD1. The CDR3 has 14 amino acids. From germline, CDR1 is GTSNPN and CDR2 SVGIG (reference sequence). The V gene end was trimmed by 3 bases and the J gene end by 6 bases; junction bases not matched to a gene: 5. CDR3: CAWSADRGLNTIYF. The CDR3 nucleotides are TGTGCCTGGAGCGCCGACAGGGGGCTAAACACCATATATTTT.

The chain has TRBV2 and TRBJ2-1; no reliable D call. CDR3 size: 12 residues. The germline V gene has CDR1 SNHLY and CDR2 FYNNEI. V was shortened by 6 bases and J by 4 bases, with 7 bases between the two germline ends. The CDR3 spells CASRPEYNEQFF. CDR3 in DNA: TGTGCCAGCAGACCCGAATACAATGAGCAGTTCTTC.

The chain is built from TRBV5-6 and TRBJ2-5; TRBD1 aligns across 8 bases. This CDR3 is 13 amino acids long. Germline V gives CDR1 SGHDT, CDR2 YYEEEE. The V and J ends lost 4 bases and 6 bases, in that order; junction bases with no gene match: 5. The DNA of the CDR3 is TGTGCCAGCAGCGCCTACAGGGGGAAGACCCAGTACTTC. It encodes CASSAYRGKTQYF.

This rearrangement joins TRBV4-1 to TRBJ2-5, with 11 positions matching TRBD2. Germline V gives CDR1 MGHRA, CDR2 YSYEKL. J was trimmed by 2 bases and V by 0 bases; bases with no gene match: 8. The CDR3 extends over 18 amino acids. The CDR3: CASSQDRGLAVMQETQYF. The CDR3 DNA follows: TGCGCCAGCAGCCAAGATAGGGGACTAGCGGTTATGCAAGAGACCCAGTACTTC.

J is TRBJ2-7 and V is TRBV30; D gene ambiguous. CDR1 and CDR2 from the germline V gene are GTSNPN and SVGIG (reference sequence). This CDR3 is built from 16 residues. The ends were cut back, 2 bases at V and 0 bases at J, with 17 bases in the middle. The CDR3 here is CAWSTPIGTFSYEQYF. The CDR3, as DNA: TGTGCCTGGAGTACCCCGATAGGAACCTTCTCCTACGAGCAGTACTTC. Using reference TRBV30 and TRBJ2-7 for the parts outside the CDR3, the full variable domain is SQTIHQWPATLVQPVGSPLSLECTVEGTSNPNLYWYRQAAGRGLQLLFYSVGIGQISSEVPQNLSASRPQDRQFILSSKKLLLSDSGFYLCAWSTPIGTFSYEQYFGPGTRLTVT.

CDR3 protein: CASSLGGRSGEQYF. DNA for the CDR3: TGTGCCAGCTCACTTGGCGGGAGGTCAGGCGAGCAGTACTTC. The V and J genes are TRBV18 and TRBJ2-7; TRBD2 matches at 8 bases. V lost 4 bases, J lost 6 bases, and 8 bases stayed unmatched. From germline, CDR1 is KGHSH and CDR2 LQKENI. The CDR3 has 14 amino acids.

The chain links TRBV3-1 (or the pseudogene TRBV3-2) to TRBJ1-2, with D tentatively TRBD1 (6 bases). The CDR3 is made up of 15 amino acids. Germline loops: CDR1 LGHDT, CDR2 YNNKEL (reference sequence). Trimming cost V 8 bases and J 1 base, with 17 bases left between them. The CDR3 coding sequence is TGTGCCAGCGTTTTCCTCCCGGGACATAACTATGGCTACACCTTC. It translates to CASVFLPGHNYGYTF.

This sequence joins TRBV30 and TRBJ1-4, with D perhaps TRBD1 (5 bases). Trimming shortened V by 2 bases and J by 7 bases, and 17 bases separated the two germline ends. Germline CDR1 reads GTSNPN; CDR2 reads SVGIG (reference sequence). There are 15 residues in the CDR3. The CDR3 protein is CAWSPGAGHGEKLFF. CDR3 in DNA: TGTGCCTGGAGTCCCGGGGCCGGACATGGTGAAAAACTGTTTTTT. Combining the CDR3 with reference TRBV30 and TRBJ1-4 gives the whole variable domain SQTIHQWPATLVQPVGSPLSLECTVEGTSNPNLYWYRQAAGRGLQLLFYSVGIGQISSEVPQNLSASRPQDRQFILSSKKLLLSDSGFYLCAWSPGAGHGEKLFFGSGTQLSVL.